A selection of T cell receptor beta chains follows, all from one sample in a study of radiotherapy plus CTLA-4 blockade in lung cancer. Sequenced by immunoSEQ multiplex PCR; TCRdb stores in-frame clones only, minus some. The sample lists approximately 25,000 clones, around 70% occurring once. Source: peripheral blood, taken from a patient treated with radiotherapy plus ipilimumab. The source is a human donor with non-small cell lung cancer who had stable disease on radiotherapy plus ipilimumab. Both conserved end residues are part of each CDR3. D genes are given only for firm matches. Clone size appears in some rows only: once, few, many, or a class for an expanded clone.

d_call j_call v_call clone_size cdr3_nt cdr3_aa
TRBD1 TRBJ1-1 TRBV5-8 once TGTGCCAGCAGCACACGGGACAGGGTTAGTTCTGAAGCTTTCTTT CASSTRDRVSSEAFF
NA TRBJ2-7 TRBV7-9 NA TGTGCCAGCAGCTTAGCGCGTTACGAGCAGTACTTC CASSLARYEQYF
TRBD2 TRBJ2-7 TRBV7-2 NA TGTGCCAGCAGCTCACGTAGTGCCCCAACTAGCGGGAGGGCCTACGAGCAGTACTTC CASSSRSAPTSGRAYEQYF
TRBD2 TRBJ2-5 TRBV7-2 few TGTGCCAGCAGCTTAGCGGGACTAGCGGAAGAGACCCAGTACTTC CASSLAGLAEETQYF
NA TRBJ2-7 TRBV7-9 NA TGTGCCAGCAGCTCGGGACGGATCTACGAGCAGTACTTC CASSSGRIYEQYF
TRBD1 TRBJ2-2 TRBV5-1 NA TGCGCCAGCAGCTTCGACCCCCCGGGACAGGGTGTTAGGGGGCTGTTTTTT CASSFDPPGQGVRGLFF
TRBD2 TRBJ2-3 TRBV4-2 NA TGTGCCAGCAGCCGCGTCTCTAGCGGGGTTAGCACAGATACGCAGTATTTT CASSRVSSGVSTDTQYF
NA TRBJ2-1 TRBV12-5 NA TGTGCTAGTGGCATCATTGTAGGCGCCTCCCCCCACAATGAGCAGTTCTTC CASGIIVGASPHNEQFF
TRBD2 TRBJ2-5 TRBV19 NA TGTGCCAGTAGTAAACGTAGCGGGAGGAACCAAGAGACCCAGTACTTC CASSKRSGRNQETQYF
NA TRBJ1-5 TRBV4-1 NA TGCGCCAGCAGCCCGGGGGGCGCGGGCAATCAGCCCCAGCATTTT CASSPGGAGNQPQHF
TRBD1 TRBJ1-2 TRBV27 once TGTGCCAGCAGGGGACAGGGGGTAAGGGATGGCTACACCTTC CASRGQGVRDGYTF
TRBD1 TRBJ2-5 TRBV19 few TGTGCCAGTAGTATAGAGGGGATGACAGGGGCACTAGAGACCCAGTACTTC CASSIEGMTGALETQYF
TRBD1 TRBJ2-7 TRBV11-3 NA TGTGCCAGCAGCTTTCCCCGGGACAGTCCCTACGAGCAGTACTTC CASSFPRDSPYEQYF
NA TRBJ2-7 TRBV28 NA TGTGCCAGCAACCGGGAGCTATACGAGCAGTACTTC CASNRELYEQYF
NA TRBJ2-3 TRBV6-5 NA TGTGCCAGCAGTTACGGGACCACCCGCACAGATACGCAGTATTTT CASSYGTTRTDTQYF
NA TRBJ2-3 TRBV4-1 NA TGCGCCAGCAGCCCCCGGAGGGCCTCTAGCACAGATACGCAGTATTTT CASSPRRASSTDTQYF
TRBD2 TRBJ2-1 TRBV11-2 few TGTGCCAGCAGCCCGGGCAGCGGGGTTAATCGGGAGCAGTTCTTC CASSPGSGVNREQFF
NA TRBJ2-1 TRBV29-1 NA TGCAGCGTTGAAAATACAGTCGGGGATGAGCAGTTCTTC CSVENTVGDEQFF
NA TRBJ2-5 TRBV5-1 NA TGCGCCAGCAGCTTGGCCGGGAAACAAGAGACCCAGTACTTC CASSLAGKQETQYF
TRBD1 TRBJ1-5 TRBV19 NA TGTGCCAGTCACCGACAGGGGACCGGGCCCCAGCATTTT CASHRQGTGPQHF
NA TRBJ2-7 TRBV13 once TGTGCCAGCAGCTTAGGCCCAGATCCCACCTACGAGCAGTACTTC CASSLGPDPTYEQYF
NA TRBJ1-3 TRBV11-3 NA TGTGCCAGCAAGACGGGACAAAGTGGAAACACCATATATTTT CASKTGQSGNTIYF
NA TRBJ1-4 TRBV5-1 NA TGCGCCAGCAGCTTGGACAGACCTAATGAAAAACTGTTTTTT CASSLDRPNEKLFF
NA TRBJ2-6 TRBV27 few TGTGCCAGCAGTTTACGTAGTCTTGGGGCCAACGTCCTGACTTTC CASSLRSLGANVLTF
NA TRBJ1-3 TRBV12-5 NA TGTGCTAGTGGTGGGGGGACCTTCGGAAGAAACACCATATATTTT CASGGGTFGRNTIYF
TRBD2 TRBJ2-3 TRBV7-9 few TGTGCCAGCAGCTTAATGACTAGCGGAGATACGCAGTATTTT CASSLMTSGDTQYF
NA TRBJ2-5 TRBV28 NA TGTGCCAGCAGTTTACCGGGAGAGGAGAAGGCCCAGTACTTC CASSLPGEEKAQYF
NA TRBJ1-2 TRBV7-6 few TGTGCCAGCAGCCCTAATTGGGAGGGGAATGGCTACACCTTC CASSPNWEGNGYTF